These 20 T cell receptor beta chains share one sample of origin, sequenced in a study of T cells after yellow fever vaccination. Each CDR3 protein is one row after TCRdb ran MiXCR on the 5' RACE reads. Of about 53,000 distinct CDR3 sequences listed, approximately 6.1% are singletons. The sample in question was PBMCs, either bulk or a sorted T-cell subset (CD4+, CD8+, memory, or dextramer-sorted; not recorded which), obtained on the day of the yellow fever booster vaccination. Receptor source: a man aged 18 to 29 who received the YFV17D yellow fever vaccine.

This clonotype was detected ten times or more. The gene calls are TRBV4-3 and TRBJ2-3; D gene ambiguous. CDR1 is LGHNA, CDR2 YSLEER, per germline. This CDR3 has 15 amino acids. V lost 5 bases and J 0 bases, leaving 12 bases between the germline ends. DNA of the CDR3: TGCGCCAGCAGCGCTAGTTACGGTAGCACAGATACGCAGTATTTT. As protein: CASSASYGSTDTQYF.

At least ten counts were recorded for this clonotype. The rearrangement uses TRBV6-5 and TRBJ1-1; 10 nucleotides agree with TRBD1. The J segment lost 7 bases and the V segment lost 5 bases, leaving 4 bases of the junction unmatched. The CDR3 is made up of 13 amino acids. Germline V gives CDR1 MNHEY, CDR2 SVGAGI. The CDR3 nucleotides are TGTGCCAGCAGTCAAGGGACAGGGGTTGAAGCTTTCTTT. Translated: CASSQGTGVEAFF.

This clonotype was detected many times. The chain recombines TRBV3-2 with TRBJ2-7. TRBV3-2 is classified as a pseudogene. The CDR3 sequence is 10 residues long. CDR3 in amino acids: CALTLGEQYV. The CDR3 nucleotides read TGTGCCCTGACCCTAGGAGAGCAGTACGTC.

This clonotype has ten or more counts. The V call is TRBV5-5, the J call TRBJ1-1; possibly TRBD1 for D (6 bases). CDR1 and CDR2 from the germline V gene are SGHKS and YYEKEE (reference sequence). V was trimmed by 4 bases and J by 2 bases, leaving 12 bases between them. The CDR3 has 14 amino acids. As DNA, the CDR3 is TGTGCCAGCAGCACCGGGACATCTAACACTGAAGCTTTCTTT. It translates to CASSTGTSNTEAFF.

This clonotype has at least ten counts. The chain is built from TRBV5-1 and TRBJ2-1; D remains ambiguous. Trimming shortened V by 4 bases and J by 3 bases, and 14 bases separated the two germline ends. The CDR3 totals 15 residues. Germline-derived CDR1 and CDR2 are SGHRS and YFSETQ. The CDR3 is CASSPLPGFYNEQFF. CDR3 nucleotide sequence: TGCGCCAGCAGCCCCCTCCCCGGGTTCTACAATGAGCAGTTCTTC.

There are many counts of this clonotype. This rearrangement joins TRBV12-3 or TRBV12-4 to TRBJ2-3; weak D call: TRBD1 (5 bases). V was shortened by 5 bases and J by 3 bases, with 15 bases between the two germline ends. The CDR3 runs 15 residues. The chain's CDR3 is CASSGHTSRTDTQYF. The CDR3 bases are TGTGCCAGCAGTGGACACACCAGCCGGACAGATACGCAGTATTTT.

This clonotype came up a few times. The V call is TRBV9, the J call TRBJ2-4, with D possibly TRBD1 on 5 matching bases. The V and J ends lost 6 bases and 0 bases respectively, with 10 bases between them. This CDR3 spans 14 amino acids. The germline CDR1 and CDR2 sequences are SGDLS and YYNGEE. For the CDR3, the DNA is TGTGCCAGCAATAAAGGGGTAGCCAAAAACATTCAGTACTTC. The encoded protein is CASNKGVAKNIQYF.

The sample holds a few counts of this clonotype. J is TRBJ1-1 and V is TRBV19; perhaps TRBD1 as D (6 bases). V was trimmed by 6 bases and J by 4 bases, leaving 15 bases between them. Looked up from germline, CDR1 is LNHDA and CDR2 is SQIVND (reference sequence). CDR3 size: 14 residues. The CDR3 DNA reads as TGTGCCAGTAGCCCTGGGAGGGGGACCACTGAAGCTTTCTTT. Protein sequence: CASSPGRGTTEAFF. The variable domain in full, with the rest retrieved from reference TRBV19 and TRBJ1-1, is DGGITQSPKYLFRKEGQNVTLSCEQNLNHDAMYWYRQDPGQGLRLIYYSQIVNDFQKGDIAEGYSVSREKKESFPLTVTSAQKNPTAFYLCASSPGRGTTEAFFGQGTRLTVV.

The table lists this clonotype with a few counts. The chain uses TRBV10-3 and TRBJ2-2, with 8 nucleotides matching TRBD1. Germline CDR1 and CDR2: ENHRY and SYGVKD. V was pared by 6 bases and J by 4 bases, with 4 bases of the junction left unmatched. The CDR3 totals 14 residues. The CDR3 reads CAIRDRATTGELFF. The CDR3 DNA reads as TGTGCCATCAGGGACAGGGCGACCACCGGGGAGCTGTTTTTT.

The rearrangement links TRBV7-2 to TRBJ2-2; TRBD2 matches 11 bases. Trimming at V came to 3 bases and at J to 5 bases, leaving 11 bases not matched to a gene. The CDR3 is 18 residues long. The germline CDR1 and CDR2 sequences are SGHTA and FQGNSA. The chain's CDR3 is CASSLGALAGDGTGELFF. The DNA of the CDR3 is TGTGCCAGCAGCTTGGGGGCACTAGCGGGGGACGGAACCGGGGAGCTGTTTTTT.

A few counts support this clonotype. This chain connects TRBV7-9 to TRBJ2-7, with D hard to call. CDR1 is SEHNR and CDR2 is FQNEAQ in the germline V gene (reference sequence). The ends were cut back, 1 base at V and 2 bases at J, with 12 bases in the middle. This CDR3 spans 15 amino acids. In nucleotides, the CDR3 is TGTGCCAGCAGCTTAGTTGGAAAAGGGACCTACGAGCAGTACTTC. Its protein is CASSLVGKGTYEQYF. The full variable domain, its missing parts supplied by reference TRBV7-9 and TRBJ2-7, is DTGVSQNPRHKITKRGQNVTFRCDPISEHNRLYWYRQTLGQGPEFLTYFQNEAQLEKSRLLSDRFSAERPKGSFSTLEIQRTEQGDSAMYLCASSLVGKGTYEQYFGPGTRLTVT.

There are many counts of this clonotype. The chain carries TRBV4-1 and TRBJ1-4; TRBD1 is a possible D gene (5 bases). The CDR3 totals 15 residues. V gave up 4 bases and J gave up 0 bases, with 9 bases separating them. Germline CDR1 and CDR2: MGHRA and YSYEKL. The CDR3 DNA reads TGCGCCAGCAGCCCGCGGACAACAACTAATGAAAAACTGTTTTTT. Amino acid sequence: CASSPRTTTNEKLFF.

The V and J genes are TRBV7-9 and TRBJ1-2; D possibly corresponds to TRBD1 (5 bases). With 5 bases removed from V and 7 bases from J, the gap between germline ends came to 20 bases. The CDR3 is 15 residues long. The germline V gene encodes CDR1 SEHNR and CDR2 FQNEAQ (reference sequence). The CDR3 sequence: CASSPPGMGVVGYTF. The CDR3 DNA follows: TGTGCCAGCAGCCCCCCTGGGATGGGGGTCGTTGGCTACACCTTC.

The rearrangement links TRBV5-4 to TRBJ2-3, with D perhaps matching TRBD1 (5 bases). The length of the CDR3 is 15 residues. Trimming took off 1 base at V and 6 bases at J, with 15 bases between the two ends. Germline loops: CDR1 SGHNT, CDR2 YYREEE (reference sequence). For the CDR3, the DNA is TGTGCCAGCAGCTTGCAGGAGACAGATTTTGATACGCAGTATTTT. It yields the protein CASSLQETDFDTQYF.

This clonotype has at least ten counts. The genes are TRBV7-8 and TRBJ1-2; TRBD1 might be the D (5 bases). V was pared by 5 bases and J by 5 bases, with 12 bases between. The CDR3 length is 13 residues. Looked up from germline, CDR1 is SGHVS and CDR2 is FQNEAQ. The CDR3 sequence: CASSEDSKYGYTF. The CDR3 bases are TGTGCCAGCAGCGAAGACAGCAAGTATGGCTACACCTTC.

This clonotype was seen repeatedly, ten times or more. The genes are TRBV4-1 and TRBJ2-3, with unresolved D. The CDR3 runs to 13 residues. In germline, CDR1 is MGHRA, CDR2 YSYEKL. The V end was cut by 0 bases, the J end by 0 bases, with 1 base between. The chain's CDR3 is CASSQDSTDTQYF. CDR3 sequence (DNA): TGCGCCAGCAGCCAAGACAGCACAGATACGCAGTATTTT.

This clonotype was seen only a few times. The V gene is TRBV11-2, the J gene TRBJ2-3; D not resolved. V lost 0 bases, J lost 2 bases, and 12 bases lay in between. CDR1 and CDR2 from the germline V gene are SGHAT and FQNNGV. The CDR3 length is 16 residues. CDR3 loop: CASSLDLGTPTDTQYF. For the CDR3, the DNA is TGTGCCAGCAGCTTAGATCTGGGCACGCCCACAGATACGCAGTATTTT.

The V call is TRBV13, the J call TRBJ2-3; TRBD2 agrees at 14 bases. CDR1 is PRHDT, CDR2 FYEKMQ, per germline (reference sequence). Trimming removed 0 bases from V and 6 bases from J; junction bases left unmatched: 5. The CDR3 spans 17 residues. CDR3 loop: CASSLGLGLAGADTQYF. The CDR3 DNA reads TGTGCCAGCAGCTTAGGATTGGGACTAGCGGGGGCGGATACGCAGTATTTT. The variable domain in full, completed from reference TRBV13 and TRBJ2-3, reads AAGVIQSPRHLIKEKRETATLKCYPIPRHDTVYWYQQGPGQDPQFLISFYEKMQSDKGSIPDRFSAQQFSDYHSELNMSSLELGDSALYFCASSLGLGLAGADTQYFGPGTRLTVL.

This clonotype was observed many times. The V call is TRBV3-1, the J call TRBJ2-7; 7 bases align to TRBD2. Germline V gene sequence: CDR1 LGHDT, CDR2 YNNKEL (reference sequence). This CDR3 contains 16 residues. Losses at the gene ends were 4 bases for V and 0 bases for J; bases not matched to a gene: 9. Written as DNA, the CDR3 is TGTGCCAGCAGCCCCATGGGGCGGGGGAGCTCCTACGAGCAGTACTTC. This gives the protein CASSPMGRGSSYEQYF.

In this sample, this clonotype turned up many times. The chain uses TRBV5-1 and TRBJ2-3; TRBD2 agrees at 9 bases. V lost 0 bases, J lost 2 bases, and 4 bases stayed unmatched. Germline V gene data show CDR1 as SGHRS and CDR2 as YFSETQ. The CDR3 length is 16 residues. In DNA form, the CDR3 reads TGCGCCAGCAGCTTGGCCGCTAGCGGGGACACAGATACGCAGTATTTT. Residues: CASSLAASGDTDTQYF. The entire variable domain, with the rest obtained from reference TRBV5-1 and TRBJ2-3, is as follows: KAGVTQTPRYLIKTRGQQVTLSCSPISGHRSVSWYQQTPGQGLQFLFEYFSETQRNKGNFPGRFSGRQFSNSRSEMNVSTLELGDSALYLCASSLAASGDTDTQYFGPGTRLTVL.